Reported below is one T cell receptor (beta chain). The antigen remains undetermined. This sample was taken from a study of T cells in pancreatic ductal adenocarcinoma. Regarding the study as a whole: Tumor-versus-blood clonality comparisons may be biased toward lower tumor diversity. The resected cohort was biased toward the minority with early-stage disease.

Selected pancreatic ductal adenocarcinoma patients had undergone surgery without neoadjuvant therapy. Sequencing was performed with immunoSEQ multiplex PCR; in TCRdb, only in-frame clones are kept and a portion is missing. The data contain over 100,000 clones, about 95% of them singletons. Germline V gene sequence: CDR1 MGHRA, CDR2 YSYEKL. V gave up 3 bases and J gave up 0 bases, with 12 bases separating them. There are 16 residues in the CDR3. This TCR was sampled from a human donor with pancreatic ductal adenocarcinoma. The chain couples TRBV4-1 to TRBJ2-1, with a tentative D call TRBD2 (6 bases). The sequenced material came from PBMCs. The CDR3 bases are TGCGCCAGCAGCCACTCCGGGAGAAGCTCCTACAATGAGCAGTTCTTC. Protein sequence: CASSHSGRSSYNEQFF.